This is a list of T cell receptor beta chains from one sample in a study of multiple sclerosis patients with progressive multifocal leukoencephalopathy. Assay used: immunoSEQ multiplex PCR; TCRdb lists only in-frame clones, some missing. The sample lists tens of thousands of clones, over 75% occurring once. This material consisted of PBMCs, taken from a patient treated with natalizumab. The receptors here all came from a human donor with progressive multifocal leukoencephalopathy. CDR3s include the opening cysteine and the closing phenylalanine or tryptophan. The order of the fields is clone size, J gene, CDR3 length, D gene, V gene, CDR3 protein, CDR3 DNA. D genes are given only for firm matches. The listing skips clone size in some rows; elsewhere it reads once, few, many or a size class.

- | TRBJ1-5 | 11 | - | TRBV11-3 | CAGASGQPQHF | TGTGCCGGTGCCTCTGGTCAGCCCCAGCATTTT
once | TRBJ2-2 | 18 | TRBD2 | TRBV10-2 | CASSESTGLAGWAGELFF | TGCGCCAGCAGTGAGTCGACAGGACTAGCGGGATGGGCCGGGGAGCTGTTTTTT
once | TRBJ2-3 | 13 | - | TRBV7-2 | CASSGQGLDTQYF | TGTGCCAGCAGTGGGCAGGGGTTGGATACGCAGTATTTT
- | TRBJ2-7 | 15 | TRBD2 | TRBV7-9 | CASSRAAGVSYEQYF | TGTGCCAGCAGCCGGGCGGCGGGAGTGTCCTACGAGCAGTACTTC
- | TRBJ1-1 | 14 | - | TRBV9 | CASSVEYGGTEAFF | TGTGCCAGCAGCGTAGAGTACGGGGGCACTGAAGCTTTCTTT
- | TRBJ2-2 | 15 | - | TRBV12-5 | CASGEGQAYTGELFF | TGTGCTAGTGGCGAGGGACAAGCCTACACCGGGGAGCTGTTTTTT
- | TRBJ2-1 | 17 | TRBD2 | TRBV6-4 | CASSDRGLAGGRFEQFF | TGTGCCAGCAGTGACCGGGGACTAGCGGGAGGGAGGTTTGAGCAGTTCTTC
- | TRBJ2-1 | 16 | TRBD2 | TRBV29-1 | CSVESVLAEAYNEQFF | TGCAGCGTCGAGTCCGTACTAGCGGAGGCCTACAATGAGCAGTTCTTC
- | TRBJ2-3 | 17 | - | TRBV5-1 | CASSLVMGRKTPDTQYF | TGCGCCAGCAGCTTGGTCATGGGCAGGAAGACCCCAGATACGCAGTATTTT
- | TRBJ1-5 | 16 | - | TRBV5-6 | CASSWGRPGSNQPQHF | TGTGCCAGCAGCTGGGGACGACCGGGCAGCAATCAGCCCCAGCATTTT
- | TRBJ2-7 | 14 | TRBD1 | TRBV19 | CASSAGQGTYEQYF | TGTGCCAGTAGTGCGGGACAGGGGACCTACGAGCAGTACTTC
once | TRBJ2-3 | 12 | - | TRBV18 | CASHPGGDTQYF | TGTGCCAGCCACCCGGGCGGGGATACGCAGTATTTT
- | TRBJ1-2 | 13 | TRBD1 | TRBV28 | CASGERQGQGYTF | TGTGCCAGCGGCGAGAGACAGGGGCAGGGCTACACCTTC
- | TRBJ2-2 | 17 | TRBD1 | TRBV28 | CASSVPGTGRSTGELFF | TGTGCCAGCAGTGTCCCGGGGACAGGGAGGAGCACCGGGGAGCTGTTTTTT
few | TRBJ1-4 | 17 | TRBD1 | TRBV28 | CASSLYQGGATNEKLFF | TGTGCCAGCAGTTTATACCAAGGGGGCGCAACTAATGAAAAACTGTTTTTT
- | TRBJ2-3 | 15 | - | TRBV6-5 | CASRSSGLDTDTQYF | TGTGCCAGCAGATCCTCGGGACTCGACACAGATACGCAGTATTTT
- | TRBJ2-7 | 12 | - | TRBV15 | CATSRGGPEQYF | TGTGCCACCAGCAGAGGAGGACCTGAGCAGTACTTC
- | TRBJ2-1 | 16 | TRBD2 | TRBV4-1 | CASSQEFLAGSHEQFF | TGCGCCAGCAGCCAAGAGTTCCTAGCGGGTTCCCATGAGCAGTTCTTC
- | TRBJ1-1 | 15 | - | TRBV6-1 | CASSRARDSLTEAFF | TGTGCCAGCAGTCGTGCCCGTGACAGTCTCACTGAAGCTTTCTTT
- | TRBJ2-7 | 14 | TRBD2 | TRBV14 | CASSLLAGLGEQYF | TGTGCCAGCAGTCTACTAGCGGGATTGGGCGAGCAGTACTTC
- | TRBJ2-2 | 15 | - | TRBV11-2 | CASSFRDGNTWELFF | TGTGCCAGCAGCTTCCGGGACGGGAACACCTGGGAGCTGTTTTTT
- | TRBJ1-1 | 15 | - | TRBV4-1 | CASSQDEDGGTEAFF | TGCGCCAGCAGCCAAGATGAGGACGGGGGCACTGAAGCTTTCTTT
- | TRBJ2-2 | 14 | TRBD1 | TRBV7-9 | CASYGDRDAGELFF | TGTGCCAGCTACGGGGACAGGGACGCCGGGGAGCTGTTTTTT
- | TRBJ2-7 | 14 | TRBD1 | TRBV5-1 | CASRPGQGNGEQYF | TGCGCCAGCAGACCCGGACAGGGAAACGGCGAGCAGTACTTC
- | TRBJ2-1 | 13 | - | TRBV2 | CASREDTYNEQFF | TGTGCCAGCAGGGAGGACACTTACAATGAGCAGTTCTTC
- | TRBJ2-7 | 13 | - | TRBV7-8 | CASSFRNSYEQYF | TGTGCCAGCAGCTTCAGGAACTCCTACGAGCAGTACTTC
- | TRBJ1-1 | 14 | - | TRBV19 | CASSIRGLNTEAFF | TGTGCCAGTAGTATAAGAGGGTTGAACACTGAAGCTTTCTTT
- | TRBJ2-7 | 17 | - | TRBV4-2 | CASSQESKGISSYEQYF | TGTGCCAGCAGCCAAGAATCGAAGGGGATTAGCTCCTACGAGCAGTACTTC
- | TRBJ2-7 | 11 | - | TRBV29-1 | CSVRGSYEQYF | TGCAGCGTTCGCGGTTCCTACGAGCAGTACTTC
- | TRBJ2-7 | 15 | TRBD1 | TRBV7-2 | CASSLRQGESYEQYF | TGTGCCAGCAGCTTAAGACAGGGGGAGTCCTACGAGCAGTACTTC
- | TRBJ2-7 | 17 | TRBD1 | TRBV5-1 | CASSLGSGTGLSYEQYF | TGCGCCAGCAGCTTGGGGTCCGGGACAGGGCTCTCCTACGAGCAGTACTTC
- | TRBJ1-1 | 15 | - | TRBV21-1 | CASSNAGQPLPTAFF | TGTGCCAGCAGCAATGCCGGACAGCCCCTCCCCACGGCTTTCTTT
- | TRBJ1-5 | 13 | - | TRBV6-5 | CASSLGADQPQHF | TGTGCCAGCAGCCTAGGGGCGGATCAGCCCCAGCATTTT
- | TRBJ2-5 | 13 | - | TRBV30 | CAWSGGLQETQYF | TGTGCCTGGAGTGGAGGCCTTCAAGAGACCCAGTACTTC
once | TRBJ1-1 | 12 | - | TRBV29-1 | CSAGTVNTEAFF | TGCAGCGCAGGGACGGTGAACACTGAAGCTTTCTTT
- | TRBJ2-7 | 15 | - | TRBV28 | CASSLSTRGNYEQYF | TGTGCCAGCAGTTTATCGACTAGGGGGAACTACGAGCAGTACTTC
- | TRBJ1-3 | 14 | - | TRBV10-3 | CAISARDSGNTIYF | TGTGCCATCAGTGCTCGGGACTCTGGAAACACCATATATTTT
- | TRBJ1-1 | 13 | - | TRBV7-3 | CASSPRWGTEAFF | TGTGCCAGCAGTCCACGGTGGGGCACTGAAGCTTTCTTT
- | TRBJ1-5 | 15 | - | TRBV28 | CASTKPAGGIQPQHF | TGTGCCAGCACCAAGCCTGCTGGGGGAATTCAGCCCCAGCATTTT
few | TRBJ2-5 | 12 | - | TRBV6-4 | CAIGTAGETQYF | TGTGCCATCGGGACAGCGGGGGAGACCCAGTACTTC
once | TRBJ2-7 | 13 | - | TRBV5-1 | CASGTGHPYEQYF | TGCGCCAGCGGCACGGGACACCCCTACGAGCAGTACTTC
once | TRBJ2-7 | 14 | TRBD1 | TRBV6-1 | CASSTGTGDREQYF | TGTGCCAGCAGTACCGGGACAGGGGACCGCGAGCAGTACTTC
- | TRBJ2-1 | 17 | TRBD2 | TRBV19 | CASSMRGGLNSYNEQFF | TGTGCCAGTAGTATGCGGGGGGGTTTAAACTCCTACAATGAGCAGTTCTTC
once | TRBJ2-3 | 16 | TRBD2 | TRBV7-9 | CASSLGIAGVRDTQYF | TGTGCCAGCAGCTTAGGCATTGCGGGAGTCAGAGATACGCAGTATTTT